This T cell receptor (beta chain) is from a study of blood T cell repertoires in COVID-19. Overall study: Acute and convalescent COVID-19 specimens originated in the United States, Italy and Spain. The cDNA or gDNA used as material had been derived from T cells, B-cell-depleted T cells, or PBMCs.

In the authors' methods: Nucleated cell counts were estimated from reference gene primer amplification. TCRdb keeps only in-frame clones here, not all; method: immunoSEQ multiplex PCR. The D gene and trimming were derived from the DNA, and the V and J assignments and clone size from that table. The sample lists 90,000 to 150,000 clones, roughly 83% occurring once. The V gene end was trimmed by 5 bases and the J gene end by 5 bases; junction bases not matched to a gene: 14. From germline, CDR1 is SGHTA and CDR2 FQGNSA. There are 17 residues in the CDR3. The sequencing input was peripheral blood. The chain recombines TRBV7-2 with TRBJ2-3; TRBD2 matches at 9 bases. The TCR was taken from a woman aged 80 or over with acute or convalescent COVID-19. CDR3 sequence: CASSTRGGPSGLDTQYF. The CDR3 coding sequence is TGTGCCAGCAGCACGCGGGGGGGCCCCTCAGGGTTAGATACGCAGTATTTT.